The text below deals with one T cell receptor (beta chain). The time point here: newly diagnosed, previously untreated cHL patient sample. The sample originates from a study of PD-1 blockade in classical Hodgkin lymphoma. Clones were read by immunoSEQ multiplex PCR, and TCRdb kept only the in-frame ones, dropping some. The repertoire holds 20,000 to 25,000 clones, with less than 95% as singletons. CDR3 length: 18 residues. Germline V gene lookup returns CDR1 MGHDK and CDR2 SYGVNS. The J segment lost 4 bases and the V segment lost 3 bases, leaving 16 bases of the junction unmatched. The sample comprised peripheral blood mononuclear cells (PBMCs). The sequence came from a human donor with classical Hodgkin lymphoma. The chain carries TRBV25-1 and TRBJ2-7; TRBD1 agrees at 9 bases. The DNA of the CDR3 is TGTGCCAGCAGTGATCGGGTTGCCGGGACAGGGAATCTATACGAGCAGTACTTC. Translation gives CASSDRVAGTGNLYEQYF.